This paragraph reports one T cell receptor beta chain. Its antigen is not known. In each case, RNA was isolated and then reverse transcribed into cDNA as the sequencing template. The table came from immunoSEQ multiplex PCR; TCRdb's copy has only in-frame clones and leaves some out. The profile covers under 150,000 clones, with roughly 55% appearing a single time and around 5.7% taken by the ten largest. Stated treatment: oral pan-JAK inhibitor, 5-10 mg twice daily. The data are from a study of CD8+ T cells in alopecia areata. About the research overall: Administration of oral tofacitinib to treated patients was at 5 to 10 mg twice daily. Tofacitinib exposure lasted 6 to 18 months, followed by 6 months off drug.

V trimming: 5 bases; J trimming: 2 bases; junction bases outside the gene matches: 6. Germline V gene sequence: CDR1 MNHNY, CDR2 SVGAGI (reference sequence). The CDR3 covers 15 residues. Broader study findings: Among the top 100, expanded CD8+ clones, as well as scalp clonality, were significantly decreased by tofacitinib.

The V and J genes are TRBV6-6 and TRBJ2-3; 8 nucleotides match TRBD2. This sequence originates from a human donor with alopecia areata. The starting material was CD4+ T cells sorted from blood, obtained at week 4, from a patient treated with tofacitinib. The chain's CDR3 is CASSPGLAFTDTQYF. In nucleotides, the CDR3 is TGTGCCAGCAGTCCAGGACTAGCCTTCACAGATACGCAGTATTTT.